This paragraph covers one T cell receptor (beta chain) sequence. Its specificity is unknown. These data originate in a study of glioma-infiltrating T cells. Study in general: Before surgery, glioma patients received dexamethasone for at most six days.

Study-level points and caveats: Only very few CDR3 sequences appeared in both tissue and blood. Patients with low tissue-blood divergence carried a signature set of shared blood CDR3 motifs.

The CDR3 sequence is 15 residues long. Trimming removed 6 bases from V and 2 bases from J, with 20 bases in between. CDR1 is DFQATT, CDR2 SNEGSKA, per germline (reference sequence). TCR alpha and beta CDR3 regions were amplified from RNA using iRepertoire nested multiplex PCR. Using its own MiXCR run on the multiplex PCR reads, TCRdb lists one record per CDR3 protein. The table has more than 300,000 distinct CDR3 sequences, about 40% seen once. This TCR came from a human donor with low-grade glioma or glioblastoma, undergoing nonglioma brain surgery, or in good health (not recorded which). Sequenced sample: glioma tissue, nonneoplastic brain tissue, or PBMCs (not recorded which). The chain couples TRBV20-1 to TRBJ2-7, with D hard to call. The CDR3 sequence is CSAPVPYREPYEQYF. The DNA for the CDR3 is TGCAGTGCCCCGGTCCCGTACAGAGAGCCCTACGAGCAGTACTTC.